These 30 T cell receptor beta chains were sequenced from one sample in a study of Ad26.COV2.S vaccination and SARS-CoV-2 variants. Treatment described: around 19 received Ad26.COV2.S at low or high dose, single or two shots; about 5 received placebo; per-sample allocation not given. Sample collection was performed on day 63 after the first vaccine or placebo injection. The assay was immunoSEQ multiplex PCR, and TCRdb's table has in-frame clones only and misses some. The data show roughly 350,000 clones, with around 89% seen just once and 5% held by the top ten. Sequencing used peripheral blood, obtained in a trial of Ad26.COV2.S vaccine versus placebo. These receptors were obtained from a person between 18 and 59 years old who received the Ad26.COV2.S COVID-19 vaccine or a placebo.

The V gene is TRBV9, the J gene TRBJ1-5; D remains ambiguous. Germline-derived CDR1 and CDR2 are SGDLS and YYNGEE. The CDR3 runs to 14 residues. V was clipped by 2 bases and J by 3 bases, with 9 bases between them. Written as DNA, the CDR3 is TGTGCCAGCAGCGTTGGACCTTCCAATCAGCCCCAGCATTTT. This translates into CASSVGPSNQPQHF.

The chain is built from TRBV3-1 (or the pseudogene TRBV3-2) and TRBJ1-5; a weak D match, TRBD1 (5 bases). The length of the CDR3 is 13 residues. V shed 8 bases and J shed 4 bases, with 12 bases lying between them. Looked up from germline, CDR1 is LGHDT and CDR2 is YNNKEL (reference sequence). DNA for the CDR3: TGTGCCAGCGCCGTTGGGGGGAATCAGCCCCAGCATTTT. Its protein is CASAVGGNQPQHF.

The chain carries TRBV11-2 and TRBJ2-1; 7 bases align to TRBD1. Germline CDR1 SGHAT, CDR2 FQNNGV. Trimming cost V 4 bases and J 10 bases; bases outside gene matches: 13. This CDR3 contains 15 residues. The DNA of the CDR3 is TGTGCCAGCAGCTCCGGAGGTGTAGGGGGCTTAGAGCAGTTCTTC. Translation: CASSSGGVGGLEQFF.

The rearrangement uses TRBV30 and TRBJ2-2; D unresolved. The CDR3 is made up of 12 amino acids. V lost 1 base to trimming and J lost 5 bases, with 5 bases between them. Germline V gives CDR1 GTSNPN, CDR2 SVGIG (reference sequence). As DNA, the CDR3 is TGTGCCTGGAGTGGGGGTACCGGGGAGCTGTTTTTT. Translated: CAWSGGTGELFF. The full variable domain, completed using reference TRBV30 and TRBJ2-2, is SQTIHQWPATLVQPVGSPLSLECTVEGTSNPNLYWYRQAAGRGLQLLFYSVGIGQISSEVPQNLSASRPQDRQFILSSKKLLLSDSGFYLCAWSGGTGELFFGEGSRLTVL.

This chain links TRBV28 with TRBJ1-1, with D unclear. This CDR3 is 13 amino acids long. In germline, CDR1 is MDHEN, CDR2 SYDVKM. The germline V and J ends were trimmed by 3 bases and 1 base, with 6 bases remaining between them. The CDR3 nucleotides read TGTGCCAGCAGTTTTTATGAGAACACTGAAGCTTTCTTT. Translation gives CASSFYENTEAFF.

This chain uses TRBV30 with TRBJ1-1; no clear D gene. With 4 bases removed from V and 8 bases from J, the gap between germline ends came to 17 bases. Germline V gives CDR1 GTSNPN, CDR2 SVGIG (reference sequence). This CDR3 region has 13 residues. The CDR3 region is CAWTPSGRWEAFF. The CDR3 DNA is TGTGCCTGGACGCCCAGCGGCCGATGGGAAGCTTTCTTT.

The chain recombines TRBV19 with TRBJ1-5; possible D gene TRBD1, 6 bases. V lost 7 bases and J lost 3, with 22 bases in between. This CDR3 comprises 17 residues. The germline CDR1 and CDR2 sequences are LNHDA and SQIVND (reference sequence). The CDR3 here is CASTPRSGGAINQPQHF. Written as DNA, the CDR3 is TGTGCCAGTACTCCCAGGTCGGGGGGGGCCATCAATCAGCCCCAGCATTTT.

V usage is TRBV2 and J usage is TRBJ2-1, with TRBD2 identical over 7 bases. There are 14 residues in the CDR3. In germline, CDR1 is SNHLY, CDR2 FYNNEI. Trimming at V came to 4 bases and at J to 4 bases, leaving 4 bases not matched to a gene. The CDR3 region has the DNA TGTGCCAGCAGTGGGAGCGGGGAATACAATGAGCAGTTCTTC. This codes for CASSGSGEYNEQFF.

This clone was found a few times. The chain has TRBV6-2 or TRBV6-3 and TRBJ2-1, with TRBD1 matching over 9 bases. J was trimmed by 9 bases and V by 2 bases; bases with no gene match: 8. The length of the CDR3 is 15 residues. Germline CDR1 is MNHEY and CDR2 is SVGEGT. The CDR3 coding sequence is TGTGCCAGCAGTTACCCGGGACAGGGTATCATTGAGCAGTTCTTC. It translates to CASSYPGQGIIEQFF.

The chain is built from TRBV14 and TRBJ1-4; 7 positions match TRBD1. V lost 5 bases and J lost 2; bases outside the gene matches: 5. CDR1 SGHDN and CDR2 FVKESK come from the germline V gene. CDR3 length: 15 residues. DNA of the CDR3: TGTGCCAGCAGCAAAGCGGGACAGACTAATGAAAAACTGTTTTTT. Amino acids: CASSKAGQTNEKLFF.

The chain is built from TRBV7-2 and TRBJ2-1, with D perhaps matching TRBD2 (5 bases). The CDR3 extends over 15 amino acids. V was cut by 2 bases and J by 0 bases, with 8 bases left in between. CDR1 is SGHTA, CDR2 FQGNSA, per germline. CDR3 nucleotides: TGTGCCAGCAGCTTATGGACTGGCTCCTACAATGAGCAGTTCTTC. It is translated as CASSLWTGSYNEQFF.

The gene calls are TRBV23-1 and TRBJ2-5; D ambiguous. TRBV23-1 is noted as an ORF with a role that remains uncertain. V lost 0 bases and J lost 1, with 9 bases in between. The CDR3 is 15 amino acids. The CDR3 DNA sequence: TGCGCCAGCAGTCAATCCCTGCCCAGCCAAGAGACCCAGTACTTC. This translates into CASSQSLPSQETQYF.

CDR3: CASSERSNYVEAFF. CDR3 sequence (DNA): TGTGCCAGCAGTGAACGCAGTAATTATGTTGAAGCTTTCTTT. This chain links TRBV6-1 with TRBJ1-1; the D is unclear. The germline gives CDR1 MNHNS, CDR2 SASEGT. V dropped 2 bases and J dropped 7 bases, with 14 bases sitting between them. CDR3 size: 14 residues.

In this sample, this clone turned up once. The CDR3 loop reads CASSSTGVGEKLFF. The CDR3 region has the DNA TGTGCCAGCAGCTCCACAGGGGTGGGAGAAAAACTGTTTTTT. V gene TRBV7-8 combines with J gene TRBJ1-4, with 7 bases lining up with TRBD1. J lost 8 bases, V lost 4 bases, and 7 bases had no gene match. Germline V gives CDR1 SGHVS, CDR2 FQNEAQ. The CDR3 length is 14 residues.

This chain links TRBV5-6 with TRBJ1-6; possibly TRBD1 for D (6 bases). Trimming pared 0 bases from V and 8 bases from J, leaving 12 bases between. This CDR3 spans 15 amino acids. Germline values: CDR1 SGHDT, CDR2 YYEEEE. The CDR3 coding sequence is TGTGCCAGCAGCTTGGAACAGGGAATATATTCACCCCTCCACTTT. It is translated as CASSLEQGIYSPLHF.

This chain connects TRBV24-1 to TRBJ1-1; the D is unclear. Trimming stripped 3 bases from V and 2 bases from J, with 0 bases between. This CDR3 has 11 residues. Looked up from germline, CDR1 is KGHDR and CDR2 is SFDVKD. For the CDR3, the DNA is TGTGCCACCAGTGATAACACTGAAGCTTTCTTT. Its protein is CATSDNTEAFF.

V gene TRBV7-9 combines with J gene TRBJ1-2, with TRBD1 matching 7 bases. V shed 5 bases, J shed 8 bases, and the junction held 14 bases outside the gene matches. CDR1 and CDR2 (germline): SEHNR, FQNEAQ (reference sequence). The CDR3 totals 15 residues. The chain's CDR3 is CASSPPRRGLWGYTF. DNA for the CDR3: TGTGCCAGCAGCCCCCCGAGGAGGGGGCTTTGGGGCTACACCTTC.

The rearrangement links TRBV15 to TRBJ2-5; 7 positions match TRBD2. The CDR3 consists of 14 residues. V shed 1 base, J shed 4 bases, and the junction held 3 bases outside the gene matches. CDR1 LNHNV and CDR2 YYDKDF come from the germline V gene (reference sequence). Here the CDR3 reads CATSRVGRGETQYF. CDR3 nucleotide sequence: TGTGCCACCAGCAGAGTAGGGAGGGGAGAGACCCAGTACTTC.

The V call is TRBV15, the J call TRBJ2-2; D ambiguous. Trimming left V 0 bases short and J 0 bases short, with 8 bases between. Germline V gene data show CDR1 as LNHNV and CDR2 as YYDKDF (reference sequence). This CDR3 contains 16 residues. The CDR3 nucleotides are TGTGCCACCAGCAGAGAAAGTATCGCGAACACCGGGGAGCTGTTTTTT. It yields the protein CATSRESIANTGELFF.

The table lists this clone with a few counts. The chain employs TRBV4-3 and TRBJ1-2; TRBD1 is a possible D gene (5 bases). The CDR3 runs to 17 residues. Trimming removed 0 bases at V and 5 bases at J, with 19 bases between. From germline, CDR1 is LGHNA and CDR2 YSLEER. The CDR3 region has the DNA TGCGCCAGCAGCCAAGATCTGGTCGGCAGGGCGGGGTATGGCTACACCTTC. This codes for CASSQDLVGRAGYGYTF.

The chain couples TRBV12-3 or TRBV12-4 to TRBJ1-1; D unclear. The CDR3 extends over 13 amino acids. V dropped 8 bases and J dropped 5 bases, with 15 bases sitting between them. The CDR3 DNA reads TGTGCCAGCTCCTGGGAGGGAGATACTGAAGCTTTCTTT. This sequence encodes CASSWEGDTEAFF.

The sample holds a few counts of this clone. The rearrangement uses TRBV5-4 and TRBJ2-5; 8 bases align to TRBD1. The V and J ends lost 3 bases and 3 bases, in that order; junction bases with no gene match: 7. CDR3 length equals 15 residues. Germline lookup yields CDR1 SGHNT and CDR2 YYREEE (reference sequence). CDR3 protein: CASSSTGEVKETQYF. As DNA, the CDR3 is TGTGCCAGCAGCTCGACAGGGGAAGTTAAAGAGACCCAGTACTTC.

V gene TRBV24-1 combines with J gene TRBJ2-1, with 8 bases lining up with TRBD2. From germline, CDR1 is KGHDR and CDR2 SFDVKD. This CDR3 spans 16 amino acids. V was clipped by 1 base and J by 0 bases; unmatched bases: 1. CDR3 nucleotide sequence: TGTGCCACCAGTGATTTAGCGGGGGCCTCCTACAATGAGCAGTTCTTC. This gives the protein CATSDLAGASYNEQFF.

The chain's CDR3 is CATGTSGTYEQYF. The CDR3 DNA reads as TGTGCCACCGGGACTAGCGGGACCTACGAGCAGTACTTC. V usage is TRBV28 and J usage is TRBJ2-7; 13 positions agree with TRBD2. Germline-derived CDR1 and CDR2 are MDHEN and SYDVKM. V was pared by 10 bases and J by 2 bases, with 2 bases of the junction left unmatched. CDR3 size: 13 residues. The full variable domain, with the rest looked up from reference TRBV28 and TRBJ2-7, is DVKVTQSSRYLVKRTGEKVFLECVQDMDHENMFWYRQDPGLGLRLIYFSYDVKMKEKGDIPEGYSVSREKKERFSLILESASTNQTSMYLCATGTSGTYEQYFGPGTRLTVT.

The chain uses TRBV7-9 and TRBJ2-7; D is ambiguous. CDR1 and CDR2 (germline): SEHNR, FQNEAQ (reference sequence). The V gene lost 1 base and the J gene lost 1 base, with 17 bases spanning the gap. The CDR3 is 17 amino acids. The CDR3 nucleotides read TGTGCCAGCAGCTTAGAGTCAGAAGGCCTCTCTTCCTACGAGCAGTACTTC. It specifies CASSLESEGLSSYEQYF.

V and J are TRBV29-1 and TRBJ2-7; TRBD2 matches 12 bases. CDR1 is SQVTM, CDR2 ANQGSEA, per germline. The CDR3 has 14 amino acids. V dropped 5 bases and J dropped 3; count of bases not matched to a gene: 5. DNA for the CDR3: TGCAGCGTTCTAGCGGGAGGGCCCGGCTACGAGCAGTACTTC. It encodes CSVLAGGPGYEQYF.

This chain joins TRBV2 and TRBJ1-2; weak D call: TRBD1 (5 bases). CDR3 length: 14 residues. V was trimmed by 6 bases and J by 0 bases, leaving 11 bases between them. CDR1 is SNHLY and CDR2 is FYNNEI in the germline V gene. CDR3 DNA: TGTGCCAGCAGAGGGGACGCAGCTAACTATGGCTACACCTTC. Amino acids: CASRGDAANYGYTF.

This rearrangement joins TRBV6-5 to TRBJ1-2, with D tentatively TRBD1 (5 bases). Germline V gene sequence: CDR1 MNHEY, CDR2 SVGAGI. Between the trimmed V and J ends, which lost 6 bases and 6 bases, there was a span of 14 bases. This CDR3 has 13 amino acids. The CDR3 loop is CASRGIQVNGYTF. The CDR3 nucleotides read TGTGCCAGCAGGGGGATACAGGTGAATGGCTACACCTTC.

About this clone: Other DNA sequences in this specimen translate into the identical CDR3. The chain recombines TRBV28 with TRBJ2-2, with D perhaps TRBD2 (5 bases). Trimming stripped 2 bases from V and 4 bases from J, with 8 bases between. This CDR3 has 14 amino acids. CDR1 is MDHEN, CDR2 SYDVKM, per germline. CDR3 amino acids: CASSLPGSTGELFF. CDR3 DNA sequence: TGTGCCAGCAGTTTACCGGGATCCACCGGGGAGCTGTTTTTT.

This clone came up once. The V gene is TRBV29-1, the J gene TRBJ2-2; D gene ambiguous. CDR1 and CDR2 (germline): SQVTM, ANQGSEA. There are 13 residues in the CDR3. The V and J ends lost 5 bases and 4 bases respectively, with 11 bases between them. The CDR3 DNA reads TGCAGCGTTTTGGGCTTGTCCACCGGGGAGCTGTTTTTT. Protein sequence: CSVLGLSTGELFF.